This TCR beta chain was recovered during a study of T cell responses to AZD1222 COVID-19 vaccine. The data were produced by immunoSEQ multiplex PCR, yet TCRdb's version contains in-frame clones alone and is incomplete. The sample lists about 100,000 clones; around 84% were seen once. This clone was detected only once. V lost 0 bases and J 1 base, leaving 11 bases between the germline ends. Germline CDR1 SGHNT, CDR2 YYREEE (reference sequence). This CDR3 has 16 amino acids. The chain has TRBV5-4 and TRBJ1-3; D not resolved. The sequencing used peripheral blood, collected on day 0 of AZD1222 vaccination. The source is an adult in good health. CDR3 nucleotides: TGTGCCAGCAGCTTGGCCAGTTCCGGATCTGGAAACACCATATATTTT. Translation: CASSLASSGSGNTIYF.